A selection of T cell receptor beta chains follows, all from one sample in a study of T cell repertoires in cytomegalovirus infection. TCRdb itself ran the reads through MiXCR, one entry per CDR3 protein. The sample yields about 230,000 distinct CDR3 sequences, 22% seen once. The sequenced sample was CD8+ T cells from PBMCs. The receptor source for this set is a human donor in good health (CMV status not recorded). Some clones in this sample may be carry-over from other donors' samples. Each CDR3 is given with its conserved first and last residue. Each record gives: V gene, J gene, CDR3 protein.

TRBV7-9	TRBJ2-1	CASSYLNFPDNEQFF
TRBV12-3/TRBV12-4	TRBJ2-3	CASRGLASTDTQYF
TRBV20-1	TRBJ1-6	CSAREVGKSPLHF
TRBV7-8	TRBJ2-7	CASSLYEGGYEQYF
TRBV29-1	TRBJ1-2	CSVEGGTGGGYGYTF
TRBV7-8	TRBJ1-6	CASSLASGQGLNSPLHF
TRBV7-2	TRBJ2-7	CASSSWITSGAYEQYF
TRBV27	TRBJ1-1	CASSPQGWDTEAFF
TRBV6-1	TRBJ1-1	CASSEIESIYMNTEAFF
TRBV20-1	TRBJ2-1	CSASDHGGAFEDNEQFF
TRBV5-1	TRBJ2-1	CASSTYRGLDNEQFF
TRBV7-3	TRBJ2-1	CASSTTGGVDNEQFF
TRBV6-5	TRBJ1-2	CASSPGGGYGYTF
TRBV7-6	TRBJ2-7	CASSQQATGTYEQYF
TRBV29-1	TRBJ2-7	CSVRDGSYEQYF
TRBV7-8	TRBJ1-4	CASSPHRGTNEKLFF
TRBV7-9	TRBJ1-4	CASSLPRDATNEKLFF
TRBV4-1	TRBJ2-1	CASSHTSGGMGDEQFF
TRBV29-1	TRBJ1-2	CSVEEGGGLFNYGYTF
TRBV29-1	TRBJ1-1	CSVPTENTEAFF
TRBV18	TRBJ2-1	CASSGQDRDNEQFF
TRBV6-1	TRBJ1-2	CASVGVIGPRGDYGYTF
TRBV10-2	TRBJ2-1	CASALAGGVNNEQFF
TRBV5-6	TRBJ2-1	CVSSSFPYNEQFF
TRBV13	TRBJ2-1	CASSSSGGVSYNEQFF
TRBV6-8	TRBJ1-1	CASSSTTHYSEAFF
TRBV3-1	TRBJ2-3	CASSQDLFGGQSYTDTQYF
TRBV6-5	TRBJ1-4	CASSSEVGREKLFF
TRBV2	TRBJ2-5	CASNQPWTGPQETQYF
TRBV29-1	TRBJ2-2	CSVVHTGELFF
TRBV27	TRBJ1-5	CASSTTMGYQPQHF
TRBV19	TRBJ1-4	CASSEQGPTTNEKLFF
TRBV2	TRBJ1-2	CASSELRGNYGYTF
TRBV6-6	TRBJ1-5	CASSYLNRVSSNQPQHF
TRBV28	TRBJ2-3	CASSTGTPTDTQYF
TRBV20-1	TRBJ2-3	CSARDRLAVADTQYF
TRBV28	TRBJ2-5	CASSLPGLAGEETQYF
TRBV28	TRBJ2-7	CASSFRLGTGIEQYF
TRBV2	TRBJ2-3	CASSEKYRLTDTQYF
TRBV28	TRBJ2-7	CVSLRDGYEQYF
TRBV19	TRBJ1-1	CASSNRPYRENTEAFF
TRBV11-1	TRBJ2-1	CASSLVTFGGNEQFF
TRBV15	TRBJ2-2	CATSLPANTGELFF
TRBV2	TRBJ2-1	CASRPTSGGRNEQFF
TRBV4-1	TRBJ2-7	CASSQVTAYEQYF
TRBV29-1	TRBJ1-2	CSGDRGHVDGYTF
TRBV4-1	TRBJ2-7	CASSIAGAGYEQYF
TRBV11-3	TRBJ2-1	CASSLDSGRSYNEQFF
TRBV29-1	TRBJ2-3	CSVEDPTTDTQYF
TRBV5-6	TRBJ2-1	CASSWVDNEQFF
TRBV6-6	TRBJ1-1	CASSLGQDMNTEAFF
TRBV7-9	TRBJ2-3	CASSLPTGTGAAPPTDTQYF
TRBV12-3/TRBV12-4	TRBJ2-1	CASIGLAGSYNEQFF